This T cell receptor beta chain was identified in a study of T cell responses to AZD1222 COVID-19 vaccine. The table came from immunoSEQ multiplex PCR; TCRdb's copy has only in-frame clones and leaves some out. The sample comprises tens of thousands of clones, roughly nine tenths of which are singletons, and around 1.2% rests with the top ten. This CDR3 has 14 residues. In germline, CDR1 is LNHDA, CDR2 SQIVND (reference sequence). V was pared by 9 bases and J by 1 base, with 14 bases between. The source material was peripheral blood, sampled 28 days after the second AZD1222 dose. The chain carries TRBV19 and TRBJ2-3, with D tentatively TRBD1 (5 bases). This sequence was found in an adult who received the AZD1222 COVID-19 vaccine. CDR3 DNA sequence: TGTGCCAGCAACCTCAGGGATGGCACAGATACGCAGTATTTT. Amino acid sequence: CASNLRDGTDTQYF.